The 18 T cell receptor beta chains below were found in one sample sequenced in a study of blood T cell repertoires in COVID-19. Sequencing used immunoSEQ multiplex PCR; TCRdb keeps in-frame clones, though not all of them. The table lists some 100,000 clones, around four fifths of them singletons. The sequenced sample consisted of peripheral blood. These receptors all come from a man over 45 with active or convalescent COVID-19.

The rearrangement joins TRBV4-1 to TRBJ1-5, with TRBD1 matching 9 bases. The junction had 15 bases not matched to a gene; V was cut back by 3 bases and J by 0 bases. This CDR3 region has 20 residues. Germline-derived CDR1 and CDR2 are MGHRA and YSYEKL. The CDR3 is CASSHTRSTGGSLSNQPQHF. In nucleotides, the CDR3 is TGCGCCAGCAGCCATACGCGTTCGACAGGGGGAAGCCTTAGCAATCAGCCCCAGCATTTT.

The chain links TRBV11-2 to TRBJ2-1; 11 bases match TRBD2. V was pared by 5 bases and J by 3 bases, with 3 bases of the junction left unmatched. The CDR3 is 15 residues long. CDR1 SGHAT and CDR2 FQNNGV come from the germline V gene. This CDR3 is CASSPLAGGYNEQFF. The CDR3 nucleotides are TGTGCCAGCAGCCCTCTAGCGGGAGGCTACAATGAGCAGTTCTTC.

CDR3 region: CASSQDLGASEKLFF. The CDR3 nucleotides read TGTGCCAGCAGCCAAGATCTAGGGGCCAGTGAAAAACTGTTTTTT. The chain joins TRBV3-1 (or the pseudogene TRBV3-2) to TRBJ1-4; D may be TRBD1 (5 bases). This CDR3 has 15 residues. In germline, CDR1 is LGHDT, CDR2 YNNKEL (reference sequence). Trimming removed 0 bases from V and 7 bases from J, with 12 bases in between.

The chain uses TRBV2 and TRBJ1-6; 7 nucleotides align to TRBD1. The CDR3 contains 15 residues. Trimming took 3 bases from V and 6 from J; bases not matched to a gene: 5. Germline V gives CDR1 SNHLY, CDR2 FYNNEI. Here the CDR3 DNA reads TGTGCCAGCAGTGATACCCCAGGGGGTAATTCACCCCTCCACTTT. This codes for CASSDTPGGNSPLHF.

This chain links TRBV19 with TRBJ1-3; 11 bases line up with TRBD1. V trimming: 6 bases; J trimming: 0 bases; junction bases outside the gene matches: 1. The CDR3 has 15 amino acids. Germline V gives CDR1 LNHDA, CDR2 SQIVND (reference sequence). The CDR3 reads CASRDRGPSGNTIYF. The CDR3 nucleotides are TGTGCCAGTAGGGACAGGGGGCCCTCTGGAAACACCATATATTTT.

The gene calls are TRBV5-1 and TRBJ2-2; TRBD2 matches at 7 bases. The ends lost 2 bases at V and 3 bases at J; junction bases unmatched: 7. This CDR3 contains 16 residues. CDR1 SGHRS and CDR2 YFSETQ come from the germline V gene. The CDR3 sequence is CASSFAGVGDTGELFF. For the CDR3, the DNA is TGCGCCAGCAGCTTCGCGGGAGTAGGGGACACCGGGGAGCTGTTTTTT. The whole variable domain, remainder taken from reference TRBV5-1 and TRBJ2-2, is KAGVTQTPRYLIKTRGQQVTLSCSPISGHRSVSWYQQTPGQGLQFLFEYFSETQRNKGNFPGRFSGRQFSNSRSEMNVSTLELGDSALYLCASSFAGVGDTGELFFGEGSRLTVL.

The V and J genes are TRBV7-3 and TRBJ1-2, with 10 bases aligning to TRBD1. CDR1 and CDR2 from the germline V gene are SGHTA and FQGTGA. The length of the CDR3 is 15 residues. J was trimmed by 4 bases and V by 4 bases; bases with no gene match: 6. CDR3: CASSSGTGEVYGYTF. In DNA form, the CDR3 reads TGTGCCAGCAGCTCTGGGACAGGGGAGGTCTATGGCTACACCTTC.

The gene calls are TRBV5-6 and TRBJ2-3; D not resolved. There are 14 residues in the CDR3. With 4 bases removed from V and 2 bases from J, the gap between germline ends came to 11 bases. Germline-derived CDR1 and CDR2 are SGHDT and YYEEEE. The CDR3 loop reads CASSPVVPTDTQYF. CDR3 nucleotides: TGTGCCAGCAGCCCGGTGGTCCCCACAGATACGCAGTATTTT.

The chain combines TRBV4-2 with TRBJ2-7; 13 bases are a match to TRBD2. The V gene end was trimmed by 3 bases and the J gene end by 1 base; junction bases not matched to a gene: 15. The CDR3 loop spans 20 amino acids. Looked up from germline, CDR1 is LGHNA and CDR2 is YNFKEQ. The CDR3 nucleotides read TGTGCCAGCAGCCAGTCCTACAACCTCGGGACTAGCGGGACTTCCTACGAGCAGTACTTC. As protein: CASSQSYNLGTSGTSYEQYF.

The V gene is TRBV11-3, the J gene TRBJ2-7, with 8 nucleotides matching TRBD1. Germline CDR1 reads SGHNT; CDR2 reads YENEEA. With V trimmed by 5 bases and J by 6 bases, 9 bases remained unmatched. CDR3 size: 14 residues. Here the CDR3 DNA reads TGTGCCAGCAGCCGTCCGGACAGGGACGGCGAGCAGTACTTC. It translates to CASSRPDRDGEQYF.

The rearrangement joins TRBV7-2 to TRBJ2-3; D possibly corresponds to TRBD2 (6 bases). CDR1 and CDR2 (germline): SGHTA, FQGNSA. V was clipped by 2 bases and J by 11 bases, with 14 bases between them. This CDR3 is built from 13 residues. In nucleotides, the CDR3 is TGTGCCAGCAGCTTATTTTCGGAGGGAGGGCAGTATTTT. Encoded protein: CASSLFSEGGQYF. Combining the CDR3 with reference TRBV7-2 and TRBJ2-3 gives the whole variable domain GAGVSQSPSNKVTEKGKDVELRCDPISGHTALYWYRQSLGQGLEFLIYFQGNSAPDKSGLPSDRFSAERTGGSVSTLTIQRTQQEDSAVYLCASSLFSEGGQYFGPGTRLTVL.

The chain recombines TRBV12-3 or TRBV12-4 with TRBJ1-6; D is uncertain. V was pared by 5 bases and J by 8 bases, with 10 bases between. The CDR3 runs 13 residues. This chain's CDR3 is CASSLGSHSPLHF. DNA for the CDR3: TGTGCCAGCAGTCTGGGGAGTCATTCACCCCTCCACTTT.

The genes are TRBV29-1 and TRBJ1-1; possible D gene TRBD1, 5 bases. Per the germline V gene, CDR1 is SQVTM and CDR2 is ANQGSEA. The CDR3 has 16 residues. The V end lost 8 bases, the J end lost 0 bases, and 22 bases lay between the germline ends. The DNA of the CDR3 is TGCAGCATCACTGTGCAGGGTCCGGGCATGAACACTGAAGCTTTCTTT. This gives the protein CSITVQGPGMNTEAFF.

This chain joins TRBV6-5 and TRBJ2-1, with D hard to call. Germline-derived CDR1 and CDR2 are MNHEY and SVGAGI. This CDR3 has 13 residues. Trimming removed 8 bases at V and 6 bases at J, with 14 bases between. The CDR3 bases are TGTGCCAGCCCTGCTGACTGGAGCAATGAGCAGTTCTTC. Protein product: CASPADWSNEQFF.

The V and J genes are TRBV27 and TRBJ2-7; possible D gene TRBD1, 5 bases. Germline V gives CDR1 MNHEY, CDR2 SMNVEV (reference sequence). The CDR3 has 16 residues. The V and J ends lost 3 bases and 3 bases respectively, with 18 bases between them. CDR3 in DNA: TGTGCCAGCAGTTTTTACAGGAGCTTCCACAACTACGAGCAGTACTTC. This encodes CASSFYRSFHNYEQYF.

The CDR3 bases are TGTGCCAGCAGCTTTACAGGGGCCTATGGCTACACCTTC. This encodes CASSFTGAYGYTF. The chain uses TRBV7-9 and TRBJ1-2, with 7 bases identical to TRBD1. Trimming cost V 3 bases and J 4 bases; bases outside gene matches: 2. CDR1 SEHNR and CDR2 FQNEAQ come from the germline V gene (reference sequence). CDR3 length: 13 residues. Variable domain in full (rest from reference TRBV7-9 and TRBJ1-2): DTGVSQNPRHKITKRGQNVTFRCDPISEHNRLYWYRQTLGQGPEFLTYFQNEAQLEKSRLLSDRFSAERPKGSFSTLEIQRTEQGDSAMYLCASSFTGAYGYTFGSGTRLTVV.

CDR3 residues: CAWSVYWGVGYGYTF. In DNA form, the CDR3 reads TGTGCCTGGAGTGTATACTGGGGGGTTGGCTATGGCTACACCTTC. This sequence joins TRBV30 and TRBJ1-2; perhaps TRBD1 as D (5 bases). The CDR3 loop spans 15 amino acids. Trimming removed 0 bases from V and 4 bases from J, with 15 bases in between. CDR1 is GTSNPN and CDR2 is SVGIG in the germline V gene (reference sequence).

The chain uses TRBV5-1 and TRBJ1-1; a possible D gene is TRBD1 (5 bases). There are 12 residues in the CDR3. Trimming removed 5 bases at V and 10 bases at J, with 15 bases between. Germline CDR1 SGHRS, CDR2 YFSETQ. The CDR3 coding sequence is TGCGCCAGCAGACAGGACCTCGGGGGAGCTTTCTTT. Its protein product is CASRQDLGGAFF. Based on the CDR3 plus reference TRBV5-1 and TRBJ1-1, the full variable domain is KAGVTQTPRYLIKTRGQQVTLSCSPISGHRSVSWYQQTPGQGLQFLFEYFSETQRNKGNFPGRFSGRQFSNSRSEMNVSTLELGDSALYLCASRQDLGGAFFGQGTRLTVV.